The T cell receptor (beta chain) under discussion was sequenced for a study of CD8 T cells in ankylosing spondylitis. General study findings and limits: Certain motif variants had earlier been reported in reactive arthritis synovial fluid and blood. In ankylosing spondylitis blood, a motif of seven to nine highly homologous TCR beta variants appeared characteristic. Disease-associated clones were CD8+ and fairly uncommon in peripheral blood. Reported data indicate significant enrichment of disease-linked clones within matched ankylosing spondylitis synovial fluid.

The trim removed 1 base at V and 4 bases at J, leaving 5 bases unmatched. The CDR3 spans 14 residues. Germline V gives CDR1 SQVTM, CDR2 ANQGSEA. Making the TCR beta libraries involved quantitative 5'-RACE with molecular barcodes. TCRdb re-derived calls from the 5' RACE reads in MiXCR, one entry per CDR3 protein. Here the sample spans under 950,000 distinct CDR3 sequences, around 17% being singletons. Concerning this clonotype itself: Its antigen is unidentified.

The origin of this receptor is a male donor with ankylosing spondylitis. The sample was blood, either unsorted or a sorted T cell fraction (not recorded which). The rearrangement links TRBV29-1 to TRBJ1-1, with 8 bases aligning to TRBD1. In nucleotides, the CDR3 is TGCAGCGTTGAAGGACAGGGGATGGCCACTGAAGCTTTCTTT. It specifies CSVEGQGMATEAFF.